This T cell receptor (beta chain) was found in a study of control samples from healthy donors and cancer patients. Sequencing used immunoSEQ multiplex PCR; TCRdb keeps in-frame clones, though not all of them. The table records some 95,000 clones, around three quarters of them present only once. CDR1 is ENHRY, CDR2 SYGVKD, per germline. There are 14 residues in the CDR3. V was pared by 5 bases and J by 1 base, with 2 bases of the junction left unmatched. This receptor was obtained from a woman aged 30 to 39 in good health. What was sequenced was blood. This chain joins TRBV10-3 and TRBJ1-1; 9 bases align to TRBD1. The CDR3 DNA reads as TGTGCCATCAGTCGACAGGGGGGGAACACTGAAGCTTTCTTT. This encodes CAISRQGGNTEAFF.